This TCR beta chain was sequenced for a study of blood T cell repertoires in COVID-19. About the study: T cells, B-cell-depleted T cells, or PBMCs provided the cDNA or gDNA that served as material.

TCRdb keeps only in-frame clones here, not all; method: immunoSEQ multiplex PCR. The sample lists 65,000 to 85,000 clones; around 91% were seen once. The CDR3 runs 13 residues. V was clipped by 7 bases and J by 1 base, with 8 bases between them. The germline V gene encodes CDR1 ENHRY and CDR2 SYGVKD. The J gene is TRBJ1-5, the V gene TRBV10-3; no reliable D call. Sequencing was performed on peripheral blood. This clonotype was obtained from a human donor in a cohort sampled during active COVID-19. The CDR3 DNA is TGTGCCATCAATACAGAGAGCAATCAGCCCCAGCATTTT. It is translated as CAINTESNQPQHF.